Sequencing of this T cell receptor beta chain was carried out in a study of blood T cells in healthy people across ages. General study findings and limits: Long-lived donors exceeded aged donors in naive CD4+ cells and diversity.

Drawing of peripheral blood yielded ten milliliters from each donor. Whenever a sample was processed, at least 6.5 million PBMCs were isolated. Comments on this clonotype: Its antigen is still unknown.

The germline V gene encodes CDR1 SGHRS and CDR2 YFSETQ. There are 14 residues in the CDR3. The V gene end was trimmed by 7 bases and the J gene end by 6 bases; junction bases not matched to a gene: 5. It was with a sample-barcoded 5' primer and a J-beta primer mix that a second PCR of about 6 to 12 cycles was run. TCRdb analysed the 5' RACE reads with MiXCR anew, one entry per CDR3 protein. The repertoire holds around 580,000 distinct CDR3 sequences, with around half as singletons. The sample was blood. The V call is TRBV5-1, the J call TRBJ2-1, with 12 bases that match TRBD2. The source of this sequence is an elderly man in good health. The CDR3: CASHETSGSNEQFF. DNA of the CDR3: TGCGCCAGCCACGAGACTAGCGGGAGCAATGAGCAGTTCTTC. The variable domain in full, with the rest retrieved from reference TRBV5-1 and TRBJ2-1, is KAGVTQTPRYLIKTRGQQVTLSCSPISGHRSVSWYQQTPGQGLQFLFEYFSETQRNKGNFPGRFSGRQFSNSRSEMNVSTLELGDSALYLCASHETSGSNEQFFGPGTRLTVL.